The rows below give T cell receptor beta chains drawn from one sample of a study of T cells in Graves' hyperthyroidism and ophthalmopathy. A single record per CDR3 protein comes from TCRdb applying MiXCR to the multiplex PCR reads. The top ten hold about a third of the sample, which has around 760,000 distinct CDR3 sequences, about 35% seen once. Input material: blood. These receptors all stem from a woman between 40 and 50 years old with Graves' hyperthyroidism. Each CDR3 is given with its conserved first and last residue. A D gene is named only where the DNA matches it firmly. Clone size is stated in some rows and not others, as once, few, many or a class when expanded.

j_call clone_size cdr3_length v_call d_call cdr3_aa cdr3_nt
TRBJ1-3 many 17 TRBV7-2 TRBD1 CASSAQGARSSGNTIYF TGTGCCAGCAGCGCACAGGGGGCGCGAAGCTCTGGAAACACCATATATTTT
TRBJ1-4 - 13 TRBV6-5 - CASSRTGEEKLFF TGTGCCAGCAGTCGTACGGGGGAGGAAAAACTGTTTTTT
TRBJ1-5 - 13 TRBV19 - CASSIEGSQPQHF TGTGCCAGTAGTATTGAGGGGTCTCAGCCCCAGCATTTT
TRBJ2-2 once 17 TRBV20-1 - CSAVQQAWYTNTGELFF TGCAGTGCCGTCCAACAGGCTTGGTACACGAACACCGGGGAGCTGTTTTTT
TRBJ1-1 few 15 TRBV19 - CASSSPQVMNTEAFF TGTGCCAGTAGTTCCCCCCAAGTGATGAACACTGAAGCTTTCTTT
TRBJ1-2 many 12 TRBV12-3/TRBV12-4 - CASSPNRDGYTF TGTGCCAGCAGCCCTAACAGGGATGGCTACACCTTC
TRBJ2-2 few 14 TRBV19 - CASKRDANTGELFF TGTGCCAGTAAACGGGACGCGAACACCGGGGAGCTGTTTTTT
TRBJ1-2 many 15 TRBV20-1 - CSAREGAGSHYGYTF TGCAGTGCTAGAGAGGGGGCAGGGAGTCACTATGGCTACACCTTC
TRBJ2-5 few 16 TRBV11-2 TRBD2 CASSSFGGGVQETQYF TGTGCCAGCAGCTCGTTCGGCGGGGGAGTCCAAGAGACCCAGTACTTC
TRBJ1-5 few 15 TRBV12-3/TRBV12-4 - CASSSGTYSNQPQHF TGTGCCAGCAGTTCCGGCACCTATAGCAATCAGCCCCAGCATTTT
TRBJ2-7 many 13 TRBV2 TRBD2 CAVRGAISSEQYF TGTGCCGTGCGGGGGGCGATCTCCTCCGAGCAGTACTTC
TRBJ2-5 - 13 TRBV25-1 - CASSGTKQETQYF TGTGCCAGCTCCGGGACCAAACAAGAGACCCAGTACTTC
TRBJ1-2 - 15 TRBV19 TRBD1 CASSTGQALDYGYTF TGTGCCAGTAGTACGGGACAGGCCCTCGACTATGGCTACACCTTC
TRBJ2-6 many 14 TRBV10-3 - CAISENSGANVLTF TGTGCCATCAGTGAGAACTCTGGGGCCAACGTCCTGACTTTC
TRBJ1-5 few 15 TRBV4-3 - CASSQGPWGDQPQHF TGCGCCAGCAGCCAGGGGCCGTGGGGGGATCAGCCCCAGCATTTT
TRBJ1-5 - 14 TRBV6-1 - CASTERGSNQPQHF TGTGCCAGCACCGAGCGGGGGAGCAATCAGCCCCAGCATTTT
TRBJ1-2 - 15 TRBV9 - CASSPVINSNYGYTF TGTGCCAGCAGCCCGGTGATTAATTCTAACTATGGCTACACCTTC
TRBJ2-1 few 11 TRBV29-1 - CSVETYNEQFF TGCAGCGTTGAGACCTACAATGAGCAGTTCTTC
TRBJ2-3 - 15 TRBV11-2 - CASSSYHPGTDTQYF TGTGCCAGCAGCTCATATCACCCGGGCACAGATACGCAGTATTTT
TRBJ1-1 - 15 TRBV25-1 - CASSAQGSLNTEAFF TGTGCCAGCAGTGCCCAGGGCAGCCTGAACACTGAAGCTTTCTTT
TRBJ2-2 few 18 TRBV5-1 TRBD1 CASSLVFGQGAGTGELFF TGCGCCAGCAGCTTGGTTTTTGGTCAGGGGGCCGGCACCGGGGAGCTGTTTTTT
TRBJ2-5 - 16 TRBV6-6 TRBD1 CASSLEGQGLLETQYF TGTGCCAGCAGTCTTGAAGGACAGGGTTTATTGGAGACCCAGTACTTC
TRBJ2-5 many 14 TRBV12-3/TRBV12-4 TRBD2 CASSFGGVEETQYF TGTGCCAGCAGTTTCGGGGGGGTCGAAGAGACCCAGTACTTC
TRBJ2-6 - 19 TRBV14 TRBD1 CASSRHGTGGFSGANVLTF TGTGCCAGCAGCCGCCACGGGACAGGGGGTTTCTCTGGGGCCAACGTCCTGACTTTC
TRBJ2-1 - 13 TRBV10-3 - CAIGAARDWEQFF TGTGCCATCGGGGCGGCCCGGGATTGGGAGCAGTTCTTC
TRBJ2-7 many 12 TRBV29-1 - CSVRKGQYEQYF TGCAGCGTTAGAAAAGGACAATACGAGCAGTACTTC
TRBJ2-2 many 11 TRBV10-3 - CAISNTGELFF TGTGCCATCAGTAACACCGGGGAGCTGTTTTTT
TRBJ2-2 many 14 TRBV7-7 - CASSSFGNTGELFF TGTGCTAGCAGCTCCTTTGGTAACACCGGGGAGCTGTTTTTT
TRBJ1-6 - 15 TRBV11-2 - CASGNKAAYNSPLHF TGTGCCAGCGGGAACAAAGCGGCCTATAATTCACCCCTCCACTTT
TRBJ1-4 - 14 TRBV19 TRBD1 CASTWTGGDEKLFF TGTGCCAGTACCTGGACAGGGGGGGACGAAAAACTGTTCTTT
TRBJ2-1 - 16 TRBV7-9 TRBD1 CASSLSTGTVYNEQFF TGTGCCAGCAGTTTATCCACCGGGACAGTTTACAATGAGCAGTTCTTC
TRBJ2-5 - 15 TRBV20-1 TRBD2 CSAIRERGTQETQYF TGCAGTGCCATCAGGGAGCGGGGGACACAAGAGACCCAGTACTTC
TRBJ2-2 few 14 TRBV19 - CASSLRGLLGELFF TGTGCCAGTAGTTTACGGGGGCTTTTAGGGGAGCTGTTTTTT
TRBJ2-7 many 14 TRBV5-1 TRBD1 CASSRTGGGYEQYF TGCGCCAGCAGCCGGACAGGGGGCGGGTACGAGCAGTACTTC
TRBJ1-1 - 15 TRBV19 TRBD1 CASSRGQGAYTEAFF TGTGCCAGTAGTAGGGGACAGGGGGCATATACTGAAGCTTTCTTT
TRBJ2-5 - 12 TRBV25-1 - CASTGTSETQYF TGTGCCAGCACCGGAACGTCAGAGACCCAGTACTTC
TRBJ1-1 - 14 TRBV5-5 TRBD1 CASSLRTGVGEAFF TGTGCCAGCAGCTTGAGGACAGGGGTGGGTGAAGCTTTCTTT
TRBJ1-2 many 16 TRBV10-3 TRBD1 CAISGGTVKLLYGYTF TGTGCCATCAGTGGAGGGACAGTTAAATTACTTTATGGCTACACCTTC
TRBJ2-3 - 15 TRBV7-3 TRBD2 CASSTSGGGTDTQYF TGTGCCAGCAGCACTAGCGGGGGAGGCACAGATACGCAGTATTTT
TRBJ1-1 once 15 TRBV2 - CASSEEDGVNTEAFF TGTGCCAGCAGCGAAGAGGACGGAGTGAACACTGAAGCTTTCTTT